This T cell receptor beta chain was observed in a study of human CD8 memory T cell subsets. The study used negative magnetic separation to enrich total CD8+ T cells. Notes on this clonotype: No antigen is known for it.

UMI-labeled 5' RACE was the method by which TCR beta libraries were made. TCRdb re-called the 5' RACE reads and shows each CDR3 protein once, DNA omitted. The sample has 9,500 to 12,000 distinct CDR3 sequences. This CDR3 region has 18 residues. Germline CDR1 and CDR2: MGHRA and YSYEKL. Study outcomes and limitations: Precursor exhausted T cells shared very few clonotypes with stem-like memory T cells. Diversity in stem-like memory and precursor exhausted T cells was similarly high, unlike effector memory cells.

Sequenced input: CD8+ T cells from PBMCs. The chain recombines TRBV4-1 with TRBJ2-1; TCRdb's D call of TRBD2 is untestable without DNA. This clonotype was sampled from a human donor in good health. The CDR3 is CASSPFPEIAGVSYEQFF.